The next 8 T cell receptor beta chains were all read from a single sample in a study of T cells after yellow fever vaccination (dated by TCRdb to between 2018 and 2021). In the paper's terms, the treatment or condition label means: live attenuated yellow fever vaccine strain. The library was obtained by 5' RACE. TCRdb lists the instrument as Illumina HiSeq 2500. TCRdb redid the processing of the public reads, applying fastp at Q25 and MiXCR, and retained in-frame beta chains. CDR3 protein duplicates are merged, each entry listing the most common genes and DNA. In all, the sample holds nearly 350,000 distinct CDR3 sequences, and approximately 8% of those were seen once. The ten largest clones take up 17% of the sample. Source: PBMCs, taken roughly 47 days after the first yellow fever vaccination. The receptors originated from a man aged 18 to 29 who received the YFV17D yellow fever vaccine.

This clonotype was counted a few times. The chain carries TRBV25-1 and TRBJ2-7; TRBD1 aligns across 8 bases. This CDR3 contains 14 residues. Germline trimming cut 5 bases from V and 4 bases from J; bases unmatched to any gene: 7. Germline V gene lookup returns CDR1 MGHDK and CDR2 SYGVNS. CDR3 protein: CASSLPGGRYEQYF. The CDR3 DNA reads TGTGCCAGCAGTTTACCAGGGGGCCGGTACGAGCAGTACTTC.

The V gene is TRBV20-1, the J gene TRBJ1-6, with 8 bases matching TRBD1. CDR3 size: 20 residues. V lost 6 bases, J lost 3 bases, and 22 bases stayed unmatched. Germline CDR1 and CDR2: DFQATT and SNEGSKA (reference sequence). The CDR3 DNA sequence: TGCAGTGCCAAGGTCGTTGTAGGACAGGGCCATCCAATCTATAATTCACCCCTCCACTTT. This codes for CSAKVVVGQGHPIYNSPLHF.

V gene TRBV6-4 combines with J gene TRBJ2-1, with D unresolved. V lost 7 bases and J 7 bases, leaving 14 bases between the germline ends. Germline V gene data show CDR1 as MRHNA and CDR2 as SNTAGT. The length of the CDR3 is 13 residues. DNA for the CDR3: TGTGCCAGCATAGGCGGCGTCGGGAATGAGCAGTTCTTC. Its protein product is CASIGGVGNEQFF.

With regard to this clonotype: The junction shows a germline mismatch at one end, possibly a read error. The chain recombines TRBV5-1 with TRBJ1-1; the match to TRBD1 covers 7 bases. The CDR3 runs to 13 residues. Germline CDR1 reads SGHRS; CDR2 reads YFSETQ. The CDR3 DNA follows: TGCGCCGGCAGCTGGGACAGAGAAACTGAAGCTTTCTTT. Protein: CAGSWDRETEAFF.

The V and J genes are TRBV6-2 or TRBV6-3 and TRBJ2-7; D may be TRBD2 (5 bases). CDR3 length: 11 residues. Germline loops: CDR1 MNHEY, CDR2 SVGEGT. V lost 10 bases to trimming and J lost 2 bases, with 9 bases between them. This chain's CDR3 is CATGVAYEQYF. The CDR3 coding sequence is TGTGCCACCGGGGTCGCCTACGAGCAGTACTTC.

In this sample, this clonotype turned up many times. The gene calls are TRBV7-9 and TRBJ1-4, with D perhaps TRBD1 (5 bases). The CDR3 extends over 13 amino acids. Trimming removed 1 base at V and 8 bases at J, with 8 bases between. In germline, CDR1 is SEHNR, CDR2 FQNEAQ (reference sequence). CDR3 nucleotide sequence: TGTGCCAGCAGCTTAGAGAGGGGAGAAAAACTGTTTTTT. Translated: CASSLERGEKLFF.

This clonotype has a count of ten or more. The V call is TRBV5-6, the J call TRBJ2-5, with D perhaps TRBD1 (5 bases). The CDR3 sequence is 14 residues long. The V and J ends lost 3 bases and 4 bases respectively, with 13 bases between them. CDR1 is SGHDT and CDR2 is YYEEEE in the germline V gene. In nucleotides, the CDR3 is TGTGCCAGCAGCTCGCCCAGGGTGGGAGAGACCCAGTACTTC. Translation gives CASSSPRVGETQYF.

The chain has TRBV11-2 and TRBJ2-2, with D possibly called TRBD1 or TRBD2 (6 bases each). This CDR3 has 17 amino acids. The germline gives CDR1 SGHAT, CDR2 FQNNGV. With 4 bases removed from V and 3 bases from J, the gap between germline ends came to 18 bases. CDR3 DNA: TGTGCCAGCAGCTCGCTGGGGGGCTGGGGGGACACCGGGGAGCTGTTTTTT. This gives the protein CASSSLGGWGDTGELFF. Based on the CDR3 plus reference TRBV11-2 and TRBJ2-2, the full variable domain is EAGVAQSPRYKIIEKRQSVAFWCNPISGHATLYWYQQILGQGPKLLIQFQNNGVVDDSQLPKDRFSAERLKGVDSTLKIQPAKLEDSAVYLCASSSLGGWGDTGELFFGEGSRLTVL.